Detailed here is one TCR delta chain. Its specific antigen is unknown. Qualities for individual bases were not recorded, and no much larger clone is one base off. Thymic samples were depleted of alphabeta T cells, then CD3+ TCRVdelta1+ TCRVdelta2- thymocytes were FACS-sorted. A purity of about 97% to 99.6% was achieved for sorted Vdelta1+ thymocytes. The thymic specimens were obtained from 7 to 9 paediatric patients, aged about 5 days to 17 months, who were having corrective cardiac surgery. Thymic tissue was dispersed and mononuclear cells isolated on a Histopaque-1077 density gradient. The staining antibodies were anti-TCRVdelta1 clone TS8.2, anti-TCRVdelta2 clone B6, anti-CD3 clone HIT3a and anti-TCRalphabeta clone IP26. The data were taken from a study of Vδ1+ human thymocytes (dated 2018 in TCRdb). Context from the whole study: As a data resource, the study described the mRNA-level TRG and TRD CDR3 repertoires of highly purified Vdelta1+ thymocytes obtained from young children. The multiplex-based CDR3 amplicon strategy had previously been validated against 5'RACE-based CDR3 amplicon generation methods. Study-level results and caveats: Donors did not cluster by age or sex, so the analyses were not stratified by age or sex. Many TRG clonotypes were shared between donors (up to roughly 7x10^3), whereas TRD repertoires were essentially private (max about 120 shared). Unlike the oligoclonal repertoires in peripheral blood, the thymic TRG and TRD repertoires appeared highly polyclonal, with Gaussian CDR3 length distributions. Despite high sort purity, about 21% of thymic TRD sequences were Vdelta2 (and few Vdelta3), unlike peripheral blood Vdelta1+ controls. Because unexpected Vdelta2 sequences could lead to misinterpretation of bulk repertoire data, the authors recommended using highly purified populations and validating at the single-cell level.

The germline V gene specifies TSWWSYY as CDR1 and QGS as CDR2. From cysteine to phenylalanine, the CDR3 is 21 amino acids long. Only CDR3 DNA remains: 63 bases, in frame from the first base. V is reduced by 4 bases and J by 4 bases, leaving a spacing of 34 bases between them. RNA was isolated using the RNeasy mini kit, and reverse transcription was performed with Superscript III. CDR3 amplicons were generated by multiplex PCR with pooled V-gene forward primers and a constant-region reverse primer carrying Illumina adaptor overhangs. After gel purification, the amplicons were indexed with Nextera index primers over eight extra PCR cycles and then purified using AMPure XP beads. The libraries were sequenced on an Illumina MiSeq using paired-end 250 bp reads, dual indexing and an approximately 20% PhiX spike-in. On the authors' methods: FastQC was used to check read quality, and ea-utils fastq-join was used to merge TRG read pairs. IMGT/HighV-QUEST was used to annotate sequences, retaining only productive sequences with an unambiguous V-gene assignment, and each clonotype was defined by an identical CDR3 sequence. Downstream analysis used VDJtools 1.1.1, tcR 2.2.3, Treemap and vegan Shannon diversity in R 3.4.4. For TCRdb, the public reads were processed anew by CATT, and duplicate DNA sequences were folded into one row. In this record, the V and J calls reflect TCRdb's handling and not the investigators' own analysis. This sample lists under 80,000 delta-chain clones; about 35% were detected once. The ten biggest clones cover under 0.3% of the sample.

In this chain, TRDV1 is recombined with TRDJ1, with the D call perhaps TRDD2 or TRDD3, as 5 bases match in each case. The TCR was taken from a boy under two years old who had congenital heart surgery. The material sequenced was Vdelta1+ gamma-delta thymocytes from the thymus. The cell subset or site tag for this specimen amounts to: FACS-sorted CD3+ TCRalphabeta- TCRVdelta1+ TCRVdelta2- thymocytes. At the DNA level, the sequence is TGTGCTCTTGGGGCCCCCGTGTCCCCTACACGGGCTGGAGGATATGTCGATAAACTCATCTTT. Its translation is CALGAPVSPTRAGGYVDKLIF.